A selection of T cell receptor beta chains follows, all from one sample in a study of blood T cell repertoires in COVID-19. Sequencing used immunoSEQ multiplex PCR; TCRdb keeps in-frame clones, though not all of them. This table has around 30,000 clones, 85% to 90% appearing once. The specimen was peripheral blood. These receptors all come from a human donor in a cohort sampled during active COVID-19. The donor label of this sample is uncertain. The CDR3 runs from the conserved cysteine through the conserved F or W. The order of the fields is V gene, J gene, clone size, D gene, CDR3 protein, CDR3 DNA. A D gene is named only where the DNA matches it firmly. The size of a clone is reported for some rows only, either as once, few or many, or as a class for expanded clones.

TRBV5-5	TRBJ1-1	once	-	CASSLGGPGTEAFF	TGTGCCAGCAGCTTGGGGGGGCCAGGGACTGAAGCTTTCTTT
TRBV5-5	TRBJ2-7	-	-	CASSFRLQGEQYF	TGTGCCAGCAGCTTCCGCCTACAGGGCGAGCAGTACTTC
TRBV11-3	TRBJ2-7	-	TRBD2	CASSRGWEGEQYF	TGTGCCAGCAGCCGGGGCTGGGAGGGCGAGCAGTACTTC
TRBV5-1	TRBJ2-7	once	TRBD1	CASSSGQGNRGDYEQYF	TGCGCCAGCAGCTCGGGGCAGGGGAACAGGGGAGACTACGAGCAGTACTTC
TRBV3-1/TRBV3-2	TRBJ1-2	-	TRBD1	CASSPTGGGYGYTF	TGTGCCAGCAGCCCTACAGGGGGAGGGTATGGCTACACCTTC
TRBV9	TRBJ1-6	-	TRBD1	CASSGDRDNSPLHF	TGTGCCAGCAGCGGGGACAGGGATAATTCACCCCTCCACTTT
TRBV28	TRBJ1-2	once	-	CASSATGLMDYGYTF	TGTGCCAGCAGTGCAACGGGACTGATGGACTATGGCTACACCTTC
TRBV19	TRBJ1-5	-	-	CASSMVRGQPQHF	TGTGCCAGTAGTATGGTTAGAGGCCAGCCCCAGCATTTT
TRBV5-1	TRBJ1-5	-	-	CASSLSGVAGQPQHF	TGCGCCAGCAGCTTGTCAGGGGTGGCTGGGCAGCCCCAGCATTTT
TRBV5-1	TRBJ1-3	-	-	CASRTPRNTIYF	TGCGCCAGCAGAACGCCTAGAAACACCATATATTTT
TRBV29-1	TRBJ1-1	-	TRBD1	CSVDARPRDSEAFF	TGCAGCGTTGACGCCCGCCCCCGGGACAGTGAAGCTTTCTTT
TRBV9	TRBJ1-3	-	-	CASSVGLGYSGNTIYF	TGTGCCAGCAGCGTAGGACTCGGATACTCTGGAAACACCATATATTTT
TRBV11-1	TRBJ2-1	-	TRBD2	CASSLGTSGSYEQFF	TGTGCCAGCAGCTTGGGGACTAGCGGGAGTTATGAGCAGTTCTTC
TRBV6-1	TRBJ1-2	-	-	CASSDRPRGYGYTF	TGTGCCAGCAGTGACAGGCCGCGGGGCTATGGCTACACCTTC
TRBV19	TRBJ1-6	once	-	CASSVTGSSYNSPLHF	TGTGCCAGTAGTGTCACAGGGAGCTCCTATAATTCACCCCTCCACTTT
TRBV28	TRBJ1-5	-	-	CASSLYGYSNQPQHF	TGTGCCAGCAGTTTATACGGGTATAGCAATCAGCCCCAGCATTTT
TRBV9	TRBJ2-7	-	-	CASSVVGGSEQYF	TGTGCCAGCAGCGTAGTAGGTGGGAGCGAGCAGTACTTC
TRBV7-8	TRBJ2-2	-	-	CASSHGLFTGELFF	TGTGCCAGCAGCCACGGACTCTTTACCGGGGAGCTGTTTTTT
TRBV11-2	TRBJ2-5	-	TRBD1	CASSQGAQYF	TGTGCCAGCAGCCAGGGGGCCCAGTACTTC
TRBV7-3	TRBJ2-1	-	-	CASSFETSEQFF	TGTGCCAGCAGCTTTGAAACTAGCGAGCAGTTCTTC
TRBV7-2	TRBJ1-2	-	-	CASSLRVGSYGYTF	TGTGCCAGCAGCCTTAGAGTGGGCAGCTATGGCTACACCTTC
TRBV20-1	TRBJ2-1	-	TRBD2	CSASKAGSYNEQFF	TGCAGTGCTAGTAAAGCGGGATCCTACAATGAGCAGTTCTTC
TRBV27	TRBJ1-5	-	TRBD1	CASSRDRERQPQHF	TGTGCCAGCAGTAGAGACAGGGAGAGACAGCCCCAGCATTTT
TRBV3-1/TRBV3-2	TRBJ1-2	-	-	CASSRARPPRNYGYTF	TGTGCCAGCTCCCGCGCTCGCCCCCCACGTAACTATGGCTACACCTTC
TRBV18	TRBJ2-5	-	-	CASSPGGETQYF	TGTGCCAGCTCACCCGGGGGAGAGACCCAGTACTTC
TRBV5-1	TRBJ2-3	-	-	CASSLAARGADTQYF	TGCGCCAGCAGCTTGGCCGCAAGGGGTGCAGATACGCAGTATTTT
TRBV5-6	TRBJ2-7	-	-	CASSLGTYEQYF	TGTGCCAGCAGCTTGGGCACATACGAGCAGTACTTC
TRBV6-5	TRBJ1-1	-	-	CASSYSRLRNTEAFF	TGTGCCAGCAGTTACTCGCGGCTCCGGAACACTGAAGCTTTCTTT
TRBV11-2	TRBJ1-6	-	TRBD1	CASSFDRGPNSPLHF	TGTGCCAGCAGCTTCGACAGGGGGCCGAATTCACCCCTCCACTTT
TRBV6-5	TRBJ2-7	-	-	CASSLSDRFGYEQYF	TGTGCCAGCAGTCTCTCCGACAGGTTCGGGTACGAGCAGTACTTC
TRBV2	TRBJ2-1	-	TRBD2	CASSETSGGYNEQFF	TGTGCCAGCAGCGAAACTAGCGGGGGCTACAATGAGCAGTTCTTC
TRBV18	TRBJ2-3	once	TRBD1	CASSPRTGLTDTQYF	TGTGCCAGCTCACCCCGGACAGGGCTTACAGATACGCAGTATTTT
TRBV19	TRBJ1-5	-	-	CASSIHGYSNQPQHF	TGTGCCAGTAGTATTCACGGTTATAGCAATCAGCCCCAGCATTTT